One sample yielded the 16 T cell receptor beta chains listed below, sequenced in a study of brain T cells in children with intractable seizures. Generated by immunoSEQ multiplex PCR, the TCRdb table keeps only in-frame clones and is missing some. In the table there are 70,000 to 90,000 clones, more than 85% of which are singletons. This specimen consisted of peripheral blood, obtained at surgery. The receptors here all came from a boy in the first two years of life with tuberous sclerosis and intractable seizures.

The chain is built from TRBV7-6 and TRBJ2-2, with 11 bases that match TRBD2. Trimming at V came to 4 bases and at J to 6 bases, leaving 4 bases not matched to a gene. Germline CDR1 SGHVS, CDR2 FNYEAQ. The CDR3 is 15 amino acids. The CDR3 region has the DNA TGTGCCAGCAGCTCCACTAGCGGGAGTGCCGGGGAGCTGTTTTTT. Translating it yields CASSSTSGSAGELFF.

This clone has a single count. The V call is TRBV3-1 (or the pseudogene TRBV3-2), the J call TRBJ2-7; no reliable D call. Germline V gives CDR1 LGHDT, CDR2 YNNKEL (reference sequence). The V end was cut by 3 bases, the J end by 3 bases, with 9 bases between. The CDR3 covers 13 residues. The CDR3: CASSHSVVYEQYF. For the CDR3, the DNA is TGTGCCAGCAGCCATAGTGTTGTCTACGAGCAGTACTTC.

V is TRBV19 and J is TRBJ1-4, with TRBD1 identical over 8 bases. The V and J ends lost 3 bases and 7 bases, in that order; junction bases with no gene match: 4. Germline CDR1 and CDR2: LNHDA and SQIVND (reference sequence). This CDR3 contains 14 residues. The CDR3 protein is CASSIDRGGEKLFF. CDR3 sequence (DNA): TGTGCCAGTAGTATCGACAGGGGTGGTGAAAAACTGTTTTTT.

The chain combines TRBV30 with TRBJ2-7; possible D gene TRBD1, 5 bases. The CDR3 sequence is 11 residues long. Deletions cut 3 bases from V and 9 bases from J, with 12 bases between. Per the germline V gene, CDR1 is GTSNPN and CDR2 is SVGIG (reference sequence). In DNA, the CDR3 is TGTGCCTGGAGGAGGATAGGGGTGCAGTACTTC. Its translation is CAWRRIGVQYF.

This chain joins TRBV11-3 and TRBJ2-3, with TRBD1 as a possible D gene (6 bases). The CDR3 is 13 residues long. Per the germline V gene, CDR1 is SGHNT and CDR2 is YENEEA. Trimming stripped 5 bases from V and 4 bases from J, with 10 bases between. For the CDR3, the DNA is TGTGCCAGCAGCCCACAGGGTTCAGATACGCAGTATTTT. Residues: CASSPQGSDTQYF.

V gene TRBV19 combines with J gene TRBJ2-1, with D possibly TRBD1 on 6 matching bases. Germline CDR1 reads LNHDA; CDR2 reads SQIVND (reference sequence). The length of the CDR3 is 13 residues. V lost 8 bases to trimming and J lost 5 bases, with 13 bases between them. For the CDR3, the DNA is TGTGCCAGTCTCGGACAGCGCGACAATGAGCAGTTCTTC. Its translation is CASLGQRDNEQFF.

The J gene is TRBJ2-7, the V gene TRBV18; D ambiguous. The CDR3 has 13 residues. Germline assignment: CDR1 KGHSH and CDR2 LQKENI. The V and J ends lost 2 bases and 5 bases respectively, with 10 bases between them. CDR3: CASSPLAKDEQYF. The CDR3 bases are TGTGCCAGCTCACCATTGGCGAAGGACGAGCAGTACTTC.

This chain uses TRBV6-5 with TRBJ2-3, with TRBD2 matching 10 bases. There are 15 residues in the CDR3. Germline CDR1 and CDR2: MNHEY and SVGAGI. V shed 4 bases, J shed 5 bases, and the junction held 6 bases outside the gene matches. CDR3: CASSFLAGAVDTQYF. For the CDR3, the DNA is TGTGCCAGCAGTTTCCTAGCGGGAGCCGTAGATACGCAGTATTTT.

The chain couples TRBV13 to TRBJ2-2; 7 bases align to TRBD1. The germline gives CDR1 PRHDT, CDR2 FYEKMQ (reference sequence). The CDR3 extends over 16 amino acids. The ends lost 0 bases at V and 0 bases at J; junction bases unmatched: 1. CDR3 DNA: TGTGCCAGCAGCTTAGGGACAGGGACGAACACCGGGGAGCTGTTTTTT. The encoded protein is CASSLGTGTNTGELFF.

CDR3 nucleotide sequence: TGTGCCTGGAGTGACCCCCCTCGGACGGGCAATCAGCCCCAGCATTTT. This encodes CAWSDPPRTGNQPQHF. The chain couples TRBV30 to TRBJ1-5, with unresolved D. V lost 1 base to trimming and J lost 2 bases, with 15 bases between them. Germline loops: CDR1 GTSNPN, CDR2 SVGIG (reference sequence). The CDR3 contains 16 residues.

The CDR3 loop reads CASSLGNQPQHF. The CDR3 DNA follows: TGTGCCAGCAGCTTGGGCAATCAGCCCCAGCATTTT. V usage is TRBV5-4 and J usage is TRBJ1-5; no reliable D call. This CDR3 is built from 12 residues. From germline, CDR1 is SGHNT and CDR2 YYREEE (reference sequence). The ends were cut back, 0 bases at V and 2 bases at J, with 0 bases in the middle.

This clone was found once. The V gene is TRBV5-6, the J gene TRBJ2-1; 9 bases agree with TRBD2. Looked up from germline, CDR1 is SGHDT and CDR2 is YYEEEE. The CDR3 sequence is 15 residues long. V shed 3 bases and J 7 bases; nucleotides not matched to a gene: 8. CDR3 region: CASSSAGGPGNEQFF. CDR3 DNA: TGTGCCAGCAGCTCGGCGGGAGGGCCGGGGAATGAGCAGTTCTTC.

The rearrangement links TRBV5-1 to TRBJ2-3, with D tentatively TRBD1 or TRBD2 (5 bases each). Looked up from germline, CDR1 is SGHRS and CDR2 is YFSETQ. V lost 5 bases and J lost 8, with 21 bases in between. The CDR3 length is 15 residues. CDR3 coding DNA: TGCGCCAGCAGTCATGACCGGACGGGGCAAGGTACGCAGTATTTT. This gives the protein CASSHDRTGQGTQYF. The full variable domain, in which reference TRBV5-1 and TRBJ2-3 provide the parts outside the CDR3, is KAGVTQTPRYLIKTRGQQVTLSCSPISGHRSVSWYQQTPGQGLQFLFEYFSETQRNKGNFPGRFSGRQFSNSRSEMNVSTLELGDSALYLCASSHDRTGQGTQYFGPGTRLTVL.

V gene TRBV21-1 combines with J gene TRBJ2-5; the table's D gene call, TRBD1, was not cross checked with the DNA. TRBV21-1 is noted as a pseudogene. The CDR3 contains 14 residues. Here the CDR3 DNA reads TGTGCCAGCAGTCGGCAGGGACACTTGGAGACCCAGTACTTC. Translation gives CASSRQGHLETQYF.

V and J are TRBV7-9 and TRBJ1-3, with D unresolved. V lost 1 base, J lost 5 bases, and 12 bases lay in between. The germline V gene has CDR1 SEHNR and CDR2 FQNEAQ (reference sequence). There are 15 residues in the CDR3. CDR3 loop: CASSLEGQSRNTIYF. The CDR3 region has the DNA TGTGCCAGCAGCTTAGAGGGTCAGAGTAGAAACACCATATATTTT.

The chain links TRBV5-6 to TRBJ2-7; a possible D gene is TRBD2 (5 bases). Trimming stripped 3 bases from V and 4 bases from J, with 5 bases between. This CDR3 contains 11 residues. Looked up from germline, CDR1 is SGHDT and CDR2 is YYEEEE. CDR3 amino acids: CASSSGYEQYF. CDR3 DNA sequence: TGTGCCAGCAGCTCGGGATACGAGCAGTACTTC.